This T cell receptor (beta chain) appears in the sequencing data of a study of cytomegalovirus exposure and HLA in healthy donors. Amplification used 60 Vbeta primers and 13 Jbeta primers. Clones were sequenced by immunoSEQ multiplex PCR, and TCRdb holds only the in-frame ones, with some missing. The table has about 110,000 clones, approximately 83% seen once. Looked up from germline, CDR1 is MNHNS and CDR2 is SASEGT. Trimming took off 1 base at V and 4 bases at J, with 10 bases between the two ends. This CDR3 region has 14 residues. Material: PBMCs. The chain joins TRBV6-1 to TRBJ1-1; D not certain. The TCR comes from a man between 18 and 35 years old in good health and CMV-seronegative. The CDR3: CASSEGGRGTEAFF. The CDR3 nucleotides read TGTGCCAGCAGTGAAGGGGGTCGGGGCACTGAAGCTTTCTTT.